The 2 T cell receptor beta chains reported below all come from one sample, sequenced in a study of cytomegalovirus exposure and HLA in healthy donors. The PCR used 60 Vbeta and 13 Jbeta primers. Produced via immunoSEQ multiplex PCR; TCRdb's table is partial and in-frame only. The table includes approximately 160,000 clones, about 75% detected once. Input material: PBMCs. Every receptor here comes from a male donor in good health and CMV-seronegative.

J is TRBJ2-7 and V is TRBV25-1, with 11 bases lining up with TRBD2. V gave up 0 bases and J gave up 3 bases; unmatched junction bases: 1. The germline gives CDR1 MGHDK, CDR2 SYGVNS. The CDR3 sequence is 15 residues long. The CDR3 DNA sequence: TGTGCCAGCAGTGAATATGGACTAGCGGGCTACGAGCAGTACTTC. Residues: CASSEYGLAGYEQYF.

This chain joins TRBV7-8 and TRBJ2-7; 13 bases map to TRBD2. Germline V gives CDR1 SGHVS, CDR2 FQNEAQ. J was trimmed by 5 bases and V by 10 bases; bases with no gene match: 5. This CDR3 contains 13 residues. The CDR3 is CATELAGGDEQYF. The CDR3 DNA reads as TGTGCCACCGAACTAGCGGGAGGGGACGAGCAGTACTTC.